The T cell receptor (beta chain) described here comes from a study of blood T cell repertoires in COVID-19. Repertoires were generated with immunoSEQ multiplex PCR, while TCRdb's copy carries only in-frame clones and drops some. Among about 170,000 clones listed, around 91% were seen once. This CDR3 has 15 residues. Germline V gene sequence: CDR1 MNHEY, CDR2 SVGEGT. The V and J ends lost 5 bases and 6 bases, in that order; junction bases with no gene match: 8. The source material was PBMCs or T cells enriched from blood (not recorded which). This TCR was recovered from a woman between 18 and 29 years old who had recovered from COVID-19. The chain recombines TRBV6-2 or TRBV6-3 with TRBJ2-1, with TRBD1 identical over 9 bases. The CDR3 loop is CASSPTGGGGNEQFF. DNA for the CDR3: TGTGCCAGCAGTCCAACAGGGGGCGGAGGCAATGAGCAGTTCTTC.